This T cell receptor (beta chain) was sequenced for a study of T cells after yellow fever vaccination. Study-wide points: Overlap between CD4 and CD8 compartments was detected for a small share of clonotypes. Among primary-vaccination clones, most reappeared after the booster, at 96% for CD4 and roughly 90% for CD8. It was a weaker secondary response, yet one that peaked faster, at day 5 versus 15.

Concerning this clonotype: Antigen specificity is unknown.

A universal primer site and UMIs were added as TCR cDNA was made by 5'RACE template switching. TCRdb independently ran MiXCR on the 5' RACE reads; one entry per CDR3 protein. The sample lists 200,000 to 300,000 distinct CDR3 sequences; 6.9% were seen once. This CDR3 is 13 amino acids long. V was pared by 4 bases and J by 7 bases, with 11 bases between. Germline V gives CDR1 SNHLY, CDR2 FYNNEI. The chain recombines TRBV2 with TRBJ2-1, with D maybe TRBD1 (5 bases). The specimen comprised CD4+ T cells sorted from PBMCs, sampled 15 days after the yellow fever booster vaccination. This receptor was identified in a man under 40 who received the YFV17D yellow fever vaccine. CDR3 in amino acids: CASSGQGLNEQFF. The CDR3, as DNA: TGTGCCAGCAGTGGCCAGGGTTTGAATGAGCAGTTCTTC.